This paragraph covers one T cell receptor (beta chain) sequence. What it recognizes is unknown. TCRdb re-called the reads through MiXCR, storing one row per CDR3 protein. The profile shows around 270,000 distinct CDR3 sequences, approximately 8.3% of them singletons. The record originates from a study of T cell repertoires in cytomegalovirus infection. About the research overall: Indicated by public TCR beta signatures were CMV infection and matching HLA type. Study observations and caveats: Totalled public TCR beta family frequency picked out people who carried CMV plus the relevant HLA. The ex vivo response was dominated by HLA-C-restricted CMV-specific TCR beta clonotypes.

The V end was cut by 2 bases, the J end by 5 bases, with 13 bases between. There are 15 residues in the CDR3. Germline V gene data show CDR1 as SGHVT and CDR2 as SQSDAQ. The rearrangement joins TRBV7-4 to TRBJ2-1, with D tentatively TRBD1 (5 bases). This receptor was identified in a human donor in good health (CMV status not recorded). Some clones in this sample may be carry-over from other donors' samples. The sequencing sample was made of PBMCs. CDR3 residues: CASSLSRALHNEQFF. CDR3 in DNA: TGTGCCAGCAGCTTAAGCAGGGCCCTCCACAATGAGCAGTTCTTC.